The 14 T cell receptor beta chains in this list originate from one sample, sequenced in a study of T cell responses to AZD1222 COVID-19 vaccine (dated by TCRdb to 2020 to 2022). The sample's time point label is to be understood as: baseline before first vaccination. The library came from the immunoSEQ multiplex PCR assay. TCRdb took this table from immuneACCESS and kept in-frame rearrangements with V and J called. Such tables lack part of the clones; where checked against another copy, unresolved V genes explain under half of the gap, and the rest is unexplained. Here the sample has some 120,000 clones; around 82% occur a single time. The ten largest make up approximately 6.2% of the sample. Sequencing was performed on peripheral blood, taken on day 0 of AZD1222 vaccination. These receptors originate from an adult in good health.

The rearrangement joins TRBV18 to TRBJ2-7, with TRBD1 as a possible D gene (6 bases). Germline CDR1 and CDR2: KGHSH and LQKENI. V was trimmed by 1 base and J by 0 bases, leaving 10 bases between them. The CDR3 is 15 residues long. This CDR3 reads CASSPRQALSYEQYF. CDR3 DNA sequence: TGTGCCAGCTCACCACGACAGGCCCTCTCCTACGAGCAGTACTTC.

V and J are TRBV30 and TRBJ2-7, with TRBD1 matching over 11 bases. The germline V gene encodes CDR1 GTSNPN and CDR2 SVGIG (reference sequence). Trimming at V came to 7 bases and at J to 2 bases, leaving 1 base not matched to a gene. The CDR3 runs to 12 residues. This chain's CDR3 is CALGQGAYEQYF. The CDR3 DNA sequence: TGTGCCTTGGGACAGGGGGCCTACGAGCAGTACTTC.

The chain is built from TRBV9 and TRBJ2-1, with a tentative D call TRBD2 (6 bases). This CDR3 contains 17 residues. V was shortened by 2 bases and J by 0 bases, with 15 bases between the two germline ends. Germline values: CDR1 SGDLS, CDR2 YYNGEE. The chain's CDR3 is CASSVTGLSSSYNEQFF. CDR3 in DNA: TGTGCCAGCAGCGTGACGGGACTCAGCAGCTCCTACAATGAGCAGTTCTTC.

The rearrangement links TRBV28 to TRBJ1-2; TRBD1 matches 7 bases. Losses at the gene ends were 3 bases for V and 7 bases for J; bases not matched to a gene: 2. The germline gives CDR1 MDHEN, CDR2 SYDVKM. CDR3 length: 12 amino acids. CDR3 loop: CASSFPGGGYTF. The CDR3 DNA reads as TGTGCCAGCAGTTTTCCAGGGGGTGGCTACACCTTC.

V usage is TRBV6-1 and J usage is TRBJ1-4; 9 positions match TRBD1. CDR3 size: 15 residues. Germline trimming cut 3 bases from V and 8 bases from J; bases unmatched to any gene: 7. From germline, CDR1 is MNHNS and CDR2 SASEGT. The CDR3 region is CASSERDREREKLFF. The CDR3 DNA is TGTGCCAGCAGTGAGAGGGACAGGGAAAGGGAAAAACTGTTTTTT.

Only a few counts were recorded for this clone. The rearrangement uses TRBV4-3 and TRBJ2-7; the D gene is possibly TRBD1 (6 bases). The CDR3 contains 16 residues. Germline assignment: CDR1 LGHNA and CDR2 YSLEER. The V end was cut by 0 bases, the J end by 5 bases, with 17 bases between. The CDR3 sequence: CASSQDLARGGNEQYF. CDR3 sequence (DNA): TGCGCCAGCAGCCAAGATTTAGCCAGGGGCGGCAACGAGCAGTACTTC.

This clone was counted a single time. This rearrangement joins TRBV15 to TRBJ2-1; 12 positions match TRBD2. Trimming cost V 0 bases and J 2 bases; bases outside gene matches: 2. Germline CDR1 LNHNV, CDR2 YYDKDF (reference sequence). The CDR3 runs to 17 residues. The CDR3 loop is CATSRETSGGPYNEQFF. For the CDR3, the DNA is TGTGCCACCAGCAGAGAAACTAGCGGGGGGCCCTACAATGAGCAGTTCTTC.

This clone has a handful of counts. The chain uses TRBV12-3 or TRBV12-4 and TRBJ2-2, with no clear D. V lost 0 bases and J lost 5, with 4 bases in between. The CDR3 totals 13 residues. The CDR3 protein is CASSLAWTGELFF. CDR3 in DNA: TGTGCCAGCAGTTTAGCGTGGACCGGGGAGCTGTTTTTT.

The rearrangement joins TRBV5-4 to TRBJ2-3; 9 nucleotides agree with TRBD1. The CDR3 is made up of 16 amino acids. V was clipped by 4 bases and J by 6 bases; unmatched bases: 12. Germline CDR1 is SGHNT and CDR2 is YYREEE (reference sequence). The CDR3 DNA reads as TGTGCCAGCAGCAGGACCGGGACAGGGCCCTTGGATACGCAGTATTTT. This translates into CASSRTGTGPLDTQYF.

This chain uses TRBV9 with TRBJ2-3; D is perhaps TRBD2 (5 bases). Trimming took 5 bases from V and 0 from J, leaving 7 bases between them. The CDR3 is made up of 13 amino acids. Germline CDR1 SGDLS, CDR2 YYNGEE. CDR3 bases: TGTGCCAGCAGGGCGGGCAGCACAGATACGCAGTATTTT. As protein: CASRAGSTDTQYF.

The chain couples TRBV5-1 to TRBJ2-2; TRBD1 is a possible D gene (5 bases). The germline V and J ends were trimmed by 4 bases and 5 bases, with 15 bases remaining between them. Germline CDR1 reads SGHRS; CDR2 reads YFSETQ. The CDR3 totals 15 residues. CDR3 sequence reads: CASSLQSGFTGELFF. The CDR3 DNA reads TGCGCCAGCAGCCTACAGTCAGGGTTTACCGGGGAGCTGTTTTTT. Complete variable domain (other parts from reference TRBV5-1 and TRBJ2-2): KAGVTQTPRYLIKTRGQQVTLSCSPISGHRSVSWYQQTPGQGLQFLFEYFSETQRNKGNFPGRFSGRQFSNSRSEMNVSTLELGDSALYLCASSLQSGFTGELFFGEGSRLTVL.

The chain carries TRBV11-3 and TRBJ2-7, with 12 bases aligning to TRBD1. CDR3 length equals 17 residues. The germline V gene has CDR1 SGHNT and CDR2 YENEEA. V was clipped by 4 bases and J by 3 bases; unmatched bases: 10. In DNA, the CDR3 is TGTGCCAGCAGCTCACGGACGGGACAGGGGGCTAGCTACGAGCAGTACTTC. It yields the protein CASSSRTGQGASYEQYF. Together with reference TRBV11-3 and TRBJ2-7, the CDR3 gives the full variable domain: EAGVVQSPRYKIIEKKQPVAFWCNPISGHNTLYWYLQNLGQGPELLIRYENEEAVDDSQLPKDRFSAERLKGVDSTLKIQPAELGDSAVYLCASSSRTGQGASYEQYFGPGTRLTVT.

The gene calls are TRBV6-1 and TRBJ2-1; D is uncertain. Germline-derived CDR1 and CDR2 are MNHNS and SASEGT. Between the trimmed V and J ends, which lost 0 bases and 10 bases, there was a span of 16 bases. The CDR3 extends over 15 amino acids. The CDR3 protein is CASSEAGRFRDEQFF. DNA of the CDR3: TGTGCCAGCAGTGAAGCGGGCCGGTTTAGAGACGAGCAGTTCTTC.

The J gene is TRBJ2-1, the V gene TRBV7-9, with 8 bases matching TRBD1. From germline, CDR1 is SEHNR and CDR2 FQNEAQ (reference sequence). The CDR3 extends over 17 amino acids. V lost 5 bases to trimming and J lost 3 bases; unmatched junction nucleotides: 12. CDR3 in amino acids: CASSHFGQGRNYNEQFF. The CDR3 region has the DNA TGTGCCAGCAGCCACTTTGGACAGGGAAGAAACTACAATGAGCAGTTCTTC.